The rows below give T cell receptor beta chains drawn from one sample of a study of T cell repertoires in cytomegalovirus infection. TCRdb called the reads again in MiXCR, with one record for every CDR3 protein. The repertoire holds about 830,000 distinct CDR3 sequences, approximately 32% seen once, with around 11% in the top ten. Their target antigens are unknown. The sequencing used cultured CD8+ T cells from PBMCs, collected from culture after CMV antigen stimulation. The receptors stem from a human donor in good health (CMV status not recorded). Some clones in this sample may be carry-over from other donors' samples. The CDR3 runs from the conserved cysteine through the conserved F or W. The D gene is left open where the match is weak. Not all rows give a size; the values are once, few, many and, for expanded clones, a class.

D: NA
size: NA
J: TRBJ2-3
V: TRBV6-6
DNA: TGTGCCAGCAGTTACTTGAGGGGGGGCACAGATACGCAGTATTTT
CDR3: CASSYLRGGTDTQYF

D: NA
size: NA
J: TRBJ1-2
V: TRBV2
DNA: TGTGCCAGCCAAATTTGGGACGGTAACTATGGCTACACCTTC
CDR3: CASQIWDGNYGYTF

D: TRBD2
size: NA
J: TRBJ2-3
V: TRBV5-5
DNA: TGTGCCAGCAGTCGACTAGCGGGTCCTAGCACAGATACGCAGTATTTT
CDR3: CASSRLAGPSTDTQYF

D: NA
size: few
J: TRBJ1-1
V: TRBV28
DNA: TGTGCCAGCACGTTTGGGGGACGATATGAAGCTTTCTTT
CDR3: CASTFGGRYEAFF

D: NA
size: NA
J: TRBJ2-3
V: TRBV4-1
DNA: TGCGCCAGCAGCCAACAACAGGTATTCAGCACAGATACGCAGTATTTT
CDR3: CASSQQQVFSTDTQYF

D: NA
size: NA
J: TRBJ2-1
V: TRBV5-1
DNA: TGCGCCAGCAGCTTGGTGGGCGGGGTAGGGCGACACAATGAGCAGTTCTTC
CDR3: CASSLVGGVGRHNEQFF

D: NA
size: few
J: TRBJ2-5
V: TRBV11-2
DNA: TGTGCCAGCAGCTTAGAAGCACAGGAGCTGTACCAAGAGACCCAGTACTTC
CDR3: CASSLEAQELYQETQYF

D: NA
size: NA
J: TRBJ1-1
V: TRBV7-9
DNA: TGTGCCAGCAGCATACAGGGTGTGGACTTCTTT
CDR3: CASSIQGVDFF

D: NA
size: NA
J: TRBJ1-2
V: TRBV27
DNA: TGTGCCAGCAGGCAGGCTGGAGGTGGCTACACCTTC
CDR3: CASRQAGGGYTF

D: NA
size: NA
J: TRBJ2-1
V: TRBV6-1
DNA: TGTGCCAGCAGTAAAGACAGTAGCTCCTACAATGAGCAGTTCTTC
CDR3: CASSKDSSSYNEQFF

D: NA
size: NA
J: TRBJ2-1
V: TRBV7-2
DNA: TGTGCCAGCAGCTTAGGGTGGCAGGCCAACAATGAGCAGTTCTTC
CDR3: CASSLGWQANNEQFF

D: TRBD1
size: few
J: TRBJ1-1
V: TRBV6-2/TRBV6-3
DNA: TGTGCCAGCAGTCCCTGGACGGGACAGGGAAACACTGAAGCTTTCTTT
CDR3: CASSPWTGQGNTEAFF

D: NA
size: NA
J: TRBJ2-4
V: TRBV6-1
DNA: TGTGCCAGCAGGAGGGCAGAGGATGGGGCCAAAAACATTCAGTACTTC
CDR3: CASRRAEDGAKNIQYF

D: NA
size: NA
J: TRBJ1-1
V: TRBV9
DNA: TGTGCCAGCAGCGTAGGAGAGGGGAACACTGAAGCTTTCTTT
CDR3: CASSVGEGNTEAFF

D: TRBD2
size: many
J: TRBJ2-3
V: TRBV7-6
DNA: TGTGCCAGCAGCTCGACCCCAGGGCTAGCGGGGAACACAGATACGCAGTATTTT
CDR3: CASSSTPGLAGNTDTQYF

D: NA
size: few
J: TRBJ1-1
V: TRBV6-1
DNA: TGTGCCAGCAGTGTCCGGGACTACATGAACACTGAAGCTTTCTTT
CDR3: CASSVRDYMNTEAFF

D: NA
size: many
J: TRBJ2-5
V: TRBV10-2
DNA: TGCGCCAGCAGTGAGTCGACCGCGCGGGGGCCGGGGACCCAGTACTTC
CDR3: CASSESTARGPGTQYF

D: NA
size: few
J: TRBJ1-1
V: TRBV7-8
DNA: TGTGCCAGCAGCTTAATTACTGAAGCTTTCTTT
CDR3: CASSLITEAFF

D: TRBD2
size: NA
J: TRBJ2-1
V: TRBV7-2
DNA: TGTGCCAGCAGCTTAGGGGTACTAGCGGGGGGCCACAATGAGCAGTTCTTC
CDR3: CASSLGVLAGGHNEQFF

D: TRBD2
size: NA
J: TRBJ2-1
V: TRBV6-2/TRBV6-3
DNA: TGTGCCAGCAGTGTTACTAGCGGGGGAAGGGATGAGCAGTTCTTC
CDR3: CASSVTSGGRDEQFF

D: NA
size: NA
J: TRBJ2-5
V: TRBV12-3/TRBV12-4
DNA: TGTGCCAGCAGCCCGGCCCTAAAAGAGACCCAGTACTTC
CDR3: CASSPALKETQYF

D: NA
size: few
J: TRBJ1-5
V: TRBV7-9
DNA: TGTGCCAGCAGCTTAGCAGTAGGTGGTCAGCCCCAGCATTTT
CDR3: CASSLAVGGQPQHF

D: NA
size: NA
J: TRBJ1-5
V: TRBV6-2/TRBV6-3
DNA: TGTGCCAGCAGTTACGGGTATCAGAGGGGCCAGGAGCCCCAGCATTTT
CDR3: CASSYGYQRGQEPQHF

D: TRBD2
size: NA
J: TRBJ2-5
V: TRBV14
DNA: TGTGCCAGCAGCCAACACCGGGGGGAGGGAGAGACCCAGTACTTC
CDR3: CASSQHRGEGETQYF

D: NA
size: few
J: TRBJ1-1
V: TRBV7-2
DNA: TGTGCCAGCAGCTCCCTGACAGTACAAAACACTGAAGCTTTCTTT
CDR3: CASSSLTVQNTEAFF

D: NA
size: many
J: TRBJ1-1
V: TRBV7-8
DNA: TGTGCCAGCAGCTTGGCGGGACGGATATCAAACACTGAAGCTTTCTTT
CDR3: CASSLAGRISNTEAFF

D: NA
size: NA
J: TRBJ1-2
V: TRBV4-1
DNA: TGCGCCAGCAGCCAAGATGGGGGAAGAAGCAGAGGCTATGGCTACACCTTC
CDR3: CASSQDGGRSRGYGYTF

D: NA
size: few
J: TRBJ1-2
V: TRBV7-6
DNA: TGTGCCAGCAGCCCGACAGAGACCTTCTATGGCTACACCTTC
CDR3: CASSPTETFYGYTF

D: NA
size: few
J: TRBJ2-5
V: TRBV4-1
DNA: TGCGCCAGCAGCCAAGGACAGGCCAGCCAAGAGACCCAGTACTTC
CDR3: CASSQGQASQETQYF

D: TRBD2
size: NA
J: TRBJ2-1
V: TRBV5-1
DNA: TGCGCCAGCAGCCCTTACCCGGGACTACCAGACAATGAGCAGTTCTTC
CDR3: CASSPYPGLPDNEQFF

D: NA
size: NA
J: TRBJ1-2
V: TRBV19
DNA: TGTGCCAGTAGTTCCCGGGGTGTGGGACCTAACTATGGCTACACCTTC
CDR3: CASSSRGVGPNYGYTF

D: NA
size: NA
J: TRBJ2-7
V: TRBV7-9
DNA: TGTGCCAGCAGCTTAGCGGGGGGGGCCTCGGCATTTCTCTTC
CDR3: CASSLAGGASAFLF

D: TRBD1
size: NA
J: TRBJ1-3
V: TRBV6-1
DNA: TGTGCCAGCGGACAGGCCAGCTCTGGAAACACCATATATTTT
CDR3: CASGQASSGNTIYF